The source of this T cell receptor (beta chain) is a study of metastatic and nonmetastatic thyroid tumors. For the study at large: Patients with malignant and benign thyroid disease provided blood and tumor or nodule tissue, whose repertoires were compared. General study points: Benign nodules were reported to have significantly lower TCR beta diversity than malignant thyroid tumors, in blood and tumor.

How the authors handled the data: The study took CDR3 differences across clinicopathological groups and made a distant-metastasis classifier for papillary thyroid cancer from them. TCRdb recomputed clones from the PCR reads via MiXCR. None of the V and J calls come from the authors' own analysis; TCRdb made them. The sample lists approximately 21,000 clones, roughly 23% occurring once. This clone was seen repeatedly, ten times or more. The antigen is undetermined. There were no patients who had received any treatment before thyroid surgery. V lost 3 bases, J lost 0 bases, and 6 bases stayed unmatched. The CDR3 consists of 16 residues. CDR1 and CDR2 from the germline V gene are SEHNR and FQNEAQ (reference sequence).

The source material was blood. The receptor comes from a male donor with papillary thyroid cancer or a benign thyroid nodule (not recorded which). Some clones in this sample may be carry-over from other donors' samples. The chain joins TRBV7-9 to TRBJ2-3; 7 bases agree with TRBD2. This CDR3 is CASSFEAGRSTDTQYF. CDR3 DNA: TGTGCCAGCAGCTTTGAAGCGGGACGGAGCACAGATACGCAGTATTTT.